This T cell receptor (beta chain) originates from a study of cytomegalovirus exposure and HLA in healthy donors (dated by TCRdb to the late 2010s). For the study in its entirety: According to a later analysis, one platform produced both the 120 validation repertoires and the roughly 650 repertoires of the first cohort. The study aimed to test whether cataloging public T cell receptors could reveal signatures of past pathogen exposure. High-throughput TCR immunosequencing, statistical association of individual TCRs with disease status, and machine learning were combined to predict cytomegalovirus infection status. A separate validation cohort of approximately 130 different subjects was used in addition to the roughly 620-subject first cohort. Beyond this particular receptor, the publication reports: The study gave a list of about 160 TCR beta chains associated with cytomegalovirus. Across donors, most TCR sequences were observed very rarely, whereas some public TCRs were present in many individuals. The authors suggested that the approach could potentially be generalized to other disease states and immunological phenotypes. A few of the identified cytomegalovirus-associated TCR beta chains were confirmed in vitro to be specific for cytomegalovirus antigens. In a later analysis, TCRs clustered in the first cohort were found to also tend to co-occur in the roughly 130 validation repertoires, with approximately 93% of cluster scores above 0. The validation cohort had no HLA typing available for a later analysis, so co-occurrence within that cohort was assessed over all 110 or so repertoires. In both the original and validation cohorts, the classifier was reported to diagnose cytomegalovirus status with high specificity and sensitivity.

Its CDR3 holds 14 amino acids, cysteine through phenylalanine. Of all the DNA, just the CDR3 is kept, 42 bases in frame from base 1. From the germline V gene, CDR1 is SGDLS and CDR2 is YYNGEE. A distance of 9 bases separates the germline ends of V and J, which lose 0 bases and 2 bases respectively. About this clone: There is no known antigen for this receptor. No base quality values were provided; no much bigger clone lies one nucleotide off. Other DNA sequences from this sample encode an identical CDR3 as well.

Donors formed part of the validation cohort, which comprised over a hundred subjects and was distinct from the first cohort of 550 to 850 subjects. The library relied on the immunoSEQ multiplex PCR assay. Under the source paper's analysis protocol: A statistical classification framework was built to diagnose cytomegalovirus status from the catalog of TCR beta chain sequences. TCRdb stores this immuneACCESS table with in-frame sequences only. Part of the clones is absent; in the studies checked, under half of the shortfall reflects unresolved V genes, and no reason is known for the rest. V and J calls and clone size come straight from that table; D and trimming were deduced from the DNA. This sample is represented by roughly 300,000 clones; roughly 90% of them were singletons. The top ten clones comprise roughly 1.2% of the sample.

This sequence uses TRBV9 and TRBJ2-7; the D gene is not confidently resolved. Specimen: PBMCs. This clonotype was sampled from a woman aged 25 to 39 in good health and CMV-seropositive. At the DNA level, the sequence is TGTGCCAGCAGCGTAGATACGGCAGCCTACGAGCAGTACTTC. It translates as CASSVDTAAYEQYF.